There are a few counts of the clone carrying this T cell receptor beta chain. The antigen is not known. These data originate in a study of beta chain features in type 1 diabetes. Findings and limits, study-wide: Among patients with Type 1 diabetes, TCRB CDR3s were moderately but significantly shorter in every one of the four CD4+ subsets. Insertion counts at VDJ junctions were lower in type 1 diabetes patients, who also showed more deletions there.

The CDR3 sequence is 12 residues long. In germline, CDR1 is LNHDA, CDR2 SQIVND (reference sequence). V dropped 3 bases and J dropped 7 bases, with 7 bases sitting between them. Isolated RNA was reverse transcribed in full, so expressed TCRB transcripts were sequenced. Deep immunoSEQ sequencing covered naive, central memory and regulatory T cell samples. The data were produced by immunoSEQ multiplex PCR, yet TCRdb's version contains in-frame clones alone and is incomplete. The sample includes around 300,000 clones, 14% to 15% seen only once; the top ten take 0.015% to 0.019%. This TCR was sampled from a man younger than 35 with type 1 diabetes. Material for sequencing was naive CD4+ T cells from blood. The J gene is TRBJ1-5, the V gene TRBV19; D gene unclear. This chain's CDR3 is CASSIEVQPQHF. The CDR3 bases are TGTGCCAGTAGTATTGAGGTCCAGCCCCAGCATTTT.